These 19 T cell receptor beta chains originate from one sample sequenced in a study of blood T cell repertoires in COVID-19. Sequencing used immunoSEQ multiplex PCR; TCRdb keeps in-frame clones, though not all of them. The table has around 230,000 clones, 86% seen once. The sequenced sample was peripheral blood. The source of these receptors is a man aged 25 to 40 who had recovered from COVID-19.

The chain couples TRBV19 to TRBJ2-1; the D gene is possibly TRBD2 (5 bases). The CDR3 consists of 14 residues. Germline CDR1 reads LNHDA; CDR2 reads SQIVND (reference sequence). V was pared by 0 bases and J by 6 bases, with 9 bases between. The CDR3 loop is CASSIDRGGNEQFF. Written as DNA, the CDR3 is TGTGCCAGTAGTATAGATCGTGGAGGCAATGAGCAGTTCTTC.

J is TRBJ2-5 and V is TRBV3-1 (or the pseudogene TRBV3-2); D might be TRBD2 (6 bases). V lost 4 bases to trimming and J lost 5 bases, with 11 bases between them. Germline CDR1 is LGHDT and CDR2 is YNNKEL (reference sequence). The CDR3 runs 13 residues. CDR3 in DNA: TGTGCCAGCAGCCGTCCTAGCGTGGAGACCCAGTACTTC. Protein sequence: CASSRPSVETQYF.

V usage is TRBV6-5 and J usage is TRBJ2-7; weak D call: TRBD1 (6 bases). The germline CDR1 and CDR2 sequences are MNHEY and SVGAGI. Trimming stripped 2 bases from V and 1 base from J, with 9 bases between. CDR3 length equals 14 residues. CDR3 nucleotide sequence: TGTGCCAGCAGTTACAGGGGGTTTTCCTACGAGCAGTACTTC. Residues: CASSYRGFSYEQYF.

The CDR3 DNA reads TGTGCCTGGAAGTTGATGGTAGCGTCCGCCGGGGAGCTGTTTTTT. It specifies CAWKLMVASAGELFF. This sequence joins TRBV30 and TRBJ2-2; possibly TRBD2 for D (5 bases). Between the trimmed V and J ends, which lost 4 bases and 6 bases, there was a span of 18 bases. There are 15 residues in the CDR3. CDR1 and CDR2 (germline): GTSNPN, SVGIG (reference sequence).

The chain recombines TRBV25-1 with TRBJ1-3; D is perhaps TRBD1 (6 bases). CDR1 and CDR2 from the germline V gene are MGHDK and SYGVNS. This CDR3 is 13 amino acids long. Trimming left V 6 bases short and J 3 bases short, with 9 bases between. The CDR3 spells CASSRGGGNTIYF. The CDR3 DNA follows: TGTGCCAGCAGCAGGGGTGGTGGAAACACCATATATTTT. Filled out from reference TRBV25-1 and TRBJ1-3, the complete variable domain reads EADIYQTPRYLVIGTGKKITLECSQTMGHDKMYWYQQDPGMELHLIHYSYGVNSTEKGDLSSESTVSRIRTEHFPLTLESARPSHTSQYLCASSRGGGNTIYFGEGSWLTVV.

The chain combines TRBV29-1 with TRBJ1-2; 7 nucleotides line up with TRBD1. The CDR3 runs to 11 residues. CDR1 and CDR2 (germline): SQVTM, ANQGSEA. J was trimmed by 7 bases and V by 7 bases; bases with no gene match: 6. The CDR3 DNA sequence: TGCAGCGATAGACAGGGTGGTGGCTACACCTTC. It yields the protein CSDRQGGGYTF. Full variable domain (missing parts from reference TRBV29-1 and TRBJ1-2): SAVISQKPSRDICQRGTSLTIQCQVDSQVTMMFWYRQQPGQSLTLIATANQGSEATYESGFVIDKFPISRPNLTFSTLTVSNMSPEDSSIYLCSDRQGGGYTFGSGTRLTVV.

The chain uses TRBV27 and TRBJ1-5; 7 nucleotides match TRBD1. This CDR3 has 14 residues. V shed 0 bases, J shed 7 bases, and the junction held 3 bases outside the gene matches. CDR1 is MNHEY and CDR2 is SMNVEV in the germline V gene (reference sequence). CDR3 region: CASSLSGQYQPQHF. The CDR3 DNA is TGTGCCAGCAGTTTATCGGGACAGTACCAGCCCCAGCATTTT.

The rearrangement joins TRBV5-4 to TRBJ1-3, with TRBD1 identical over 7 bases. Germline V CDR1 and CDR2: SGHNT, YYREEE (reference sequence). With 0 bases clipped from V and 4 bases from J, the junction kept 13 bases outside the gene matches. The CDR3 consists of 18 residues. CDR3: CASSLDRQGPGGGNTIYF. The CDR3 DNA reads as TGTGCCAGCAGCTTGGACCGACAGGGTCCCGGGGGAGGAAACACCATATATTTT.

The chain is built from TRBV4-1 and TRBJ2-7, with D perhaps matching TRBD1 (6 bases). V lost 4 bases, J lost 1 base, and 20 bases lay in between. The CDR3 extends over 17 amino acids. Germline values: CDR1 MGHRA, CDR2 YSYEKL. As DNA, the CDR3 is TGCGCCAGCAGCCGAGGGGGTCTACGGGACGGATCCTACGAGCAGTACTTC. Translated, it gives CASSRGGLRDGSYEQYF.

The CDR3 DNA follows: TGTGCCAGCAGCCCTACAGGGCTCCATGAGCAGTTCTTC. This encodes CASSPTGLHEQFF. This chain joins TRBV3-1 (or the pseudogene TRBV3-2) and TRBJ2-1; D possibly corresponds to TRBD1 (6 bases). Trimming shortened V by 4 bases and J by 8 bases, and 12 bases separated the two germline ends. This CDR3 has 13 residues. The germline V gene has CDR1 LGHDT and CDR2 YNNKEL (reference sequence).

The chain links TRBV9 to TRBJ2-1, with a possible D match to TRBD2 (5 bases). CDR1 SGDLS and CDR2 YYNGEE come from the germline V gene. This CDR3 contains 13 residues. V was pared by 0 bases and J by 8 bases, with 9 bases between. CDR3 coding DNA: TGTGCCAGCAGCGTAGACGGGGAAGATGAGCAGTTCTTC. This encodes CASSVDGEDEQFF.

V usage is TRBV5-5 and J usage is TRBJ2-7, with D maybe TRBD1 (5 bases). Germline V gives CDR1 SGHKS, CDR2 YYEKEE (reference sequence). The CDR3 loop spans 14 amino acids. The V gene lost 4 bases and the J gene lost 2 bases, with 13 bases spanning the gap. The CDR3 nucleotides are TGTGCCAGCAGCCAACAGGACCGTCCCTACGAGCAGTACTTC. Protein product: CASSQQDRPYEQYF.

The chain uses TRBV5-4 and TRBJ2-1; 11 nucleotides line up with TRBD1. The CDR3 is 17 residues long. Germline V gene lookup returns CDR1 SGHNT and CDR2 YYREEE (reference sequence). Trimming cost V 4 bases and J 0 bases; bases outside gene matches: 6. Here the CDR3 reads CASSGRTGGYSYNEQFF. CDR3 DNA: TGTGCCAGCAGCGGACGGACAGGGGGCTACTCCTACAATGAGCAGTTCTTC.

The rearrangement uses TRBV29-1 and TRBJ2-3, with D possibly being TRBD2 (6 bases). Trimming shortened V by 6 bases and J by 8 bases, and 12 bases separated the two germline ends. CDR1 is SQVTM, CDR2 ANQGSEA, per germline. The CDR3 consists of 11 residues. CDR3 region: CSVGSGGTQYF. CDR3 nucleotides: TGCAGCGTGGGGTCCGGGGGTACGCAGTATTTT.

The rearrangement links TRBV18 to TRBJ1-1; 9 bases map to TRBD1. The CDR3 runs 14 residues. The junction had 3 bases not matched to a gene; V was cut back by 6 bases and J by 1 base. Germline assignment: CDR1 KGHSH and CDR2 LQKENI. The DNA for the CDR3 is TGTGCCAGCTCTCAACAGGGGGCGAACACTGAAGCTTTCTTT. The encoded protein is CASSQQGANTEAFF.

The CDR3: CASSLVQGNEQYF. The CDR3 DNA sequence: TGCGCCAGCAGCTTGGTTCAGGGAAACGAGCAGTACTTC. The V and J genes are TRBV5-1 and TRBJ2-7; tentatively, D is TRBD1 (5 bases). The CDR3 has 13 amino acids. CDR1 is SGHRS, CDR2 YFSETQ, per germline. V was clipped by 0 bases and J by 5 bases, with 9 bases between them.

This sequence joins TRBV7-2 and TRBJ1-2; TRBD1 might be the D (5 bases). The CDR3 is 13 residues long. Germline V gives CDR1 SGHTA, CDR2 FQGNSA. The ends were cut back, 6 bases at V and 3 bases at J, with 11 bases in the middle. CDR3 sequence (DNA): TGTGCCAGCAGTGAAGGGGTGGACTATGGCTACACCTTC. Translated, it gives CASSEGVDYGYTF.

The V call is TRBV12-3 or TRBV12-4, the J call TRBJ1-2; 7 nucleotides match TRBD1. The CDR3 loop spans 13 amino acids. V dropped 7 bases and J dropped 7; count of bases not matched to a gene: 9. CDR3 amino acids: CASMATGMPGYTF. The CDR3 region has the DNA TGTGCCAGCATGGCGACAGGGATGCCTGGCTACACCTTC.

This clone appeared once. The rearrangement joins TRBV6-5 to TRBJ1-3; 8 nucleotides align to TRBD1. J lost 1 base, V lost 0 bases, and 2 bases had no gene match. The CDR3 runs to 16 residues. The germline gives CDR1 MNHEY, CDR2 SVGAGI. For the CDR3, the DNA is TGTGCCAGCAGTTACTCGACAGGGGCTTCTGGAAACACCATATATTTT. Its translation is CASSYSTGASGNTIYF.